These T cell receptor beta chains were read from a single sample in a study of cytomegalovirus exposure and HLA in healthy donors. Here immunoSEQ multiplex PCR was the method, and the copy in TCRdb shows in-frame clones only, minus some. Of about 190,000 clones listed, roughly 82% are singletons. The specimen was PBMCs. All receptors come from a woman aged 50 to 60 in good health and CMV-seropositive. Each CDR3 is given with its conserved first and last residue. The D gene is left open where the match is weak. Size tells how often a clone was seen (once, few, many) or the class of an expanded clone, and some rows leave it out.

J gene | V gene | clone size | D gene | CDR3 DNA | CDR3 protein
TRBJ2-7 | TRBV29-1 | - | - | TGCAGCGTTTTTTGGACAGTCTCCTACGAGCAGTACTTC | CSVFWTVSYEQYF
TRBJ2-5 | TRBV6-1 | - | - | TGTGCCAGCAGTGTCAGGGTATCCTGGGAGACCCAGTACTTC | CASSVRVSWETQYF
TRBJ1-2 | TRBV5-4 | - | - | TGTGCCAGCAGCTTGGAGGGGAACTATGGCTACACCTTC | CASSLEGNYGYTF
TRBJ1-6 | TRBV28 | - | - | TGTGCCAGCAGGGGGGGTGGGCTAGGAAATTCACCCCTCCACTTT | CASRGGGLGNSPLHF
TRBJ2-4 | TRBV4-3 | - | TRBD2 | TGCGCCAGCAGCCAAGAATCGCGGGGGGGGCCCTTAAACATTCAGTACTTC | CASSQESRGGPLNIQYF
TRBJ1-5 | TRBV4-2 | - | TRBD1 | TGTGCCAGCAGCCAACCCAGGACAGGGGGTATCAATCAGCCCCAGCATTTT | CASSQPRTGGINQPQHF
TRBJ2-7 | TRBV7-9 | - | TRBD2 | TGTTCCAGCAGCTCACTAGCGGGGGGCTACTACGAGCAGTACTTC | CSSSSLAGGYYEQYF
TRBJ2-7 | TRBV6-5 | - | TRBD2 | TGTGCCAGCAGCCGGGGACTAGCGGGGGGCTACGAGCAGTACTTC | CASSRGLAGGYEQYF
TRBJ2-3 | TRBV14 | - | - | TGTGCCAGCAGCCAAGATAGGGGCGCGGCAGATACGCAGTATTTT | CASSQDRGAADTQYF
TRBJ2-5 | TRBV18 | - | - | TGTGCCAGCTCACCACCGATAGGACTGTACCAAGAGACCCAGTACTTC | CASSPPIGLYQETQYF
TRBJ2-3 | TRBV5-1 | once | - | TGCGCCAGCAGCTTGGATGGTAGGGGTTCAGATACGCAGTATTTT | CASSLDGRGSDTQYF
TRBJ2-5 | TRBV25-1 | - | TRBD1 | TGTGCCAGCAGCGAAGGACAGGCCAAACAAGAGACCCAGTACTTC | CASSEGQAKQETQYF
TRBJ1-6 | TRBV27 | - | - | TGTGCCAGCAGTCCGCAACCCCGACAGGCGGCACCCCTCCACTTT | CASSPQPRQAAPLHF
TRBJ1-1 | TRBV28 | - | - | TGTGCCAGCACTGCGGAGGGGCTCGGTGAGACTGAAGCTTTCTTT | CASTAEGLGETEAFF
TRBJ2-3 | TRBV5-1 | - | TRBD2 | TGCGCCAGCAGTTCAGGCTCAGCGGGGGGGATCACAGATACGCAGTATTTT | CASSSGSAGGITDTQYF
TRBJ2-1 | TRBV4-1 | once | TRBD2 | TGTGCCAGCAGCCAAGATCCCAGTAGCGGGAACAATGAGCAGTTCTTC | CASSQDPSSGNNEQFF
TRBJ2-3 | TRBV7-9 | - | - | TGTGCCAGCAGCTTAGCTTCCCGGGTTTATAGCACAGATACGCAGTATTTT | CASSLASRVYSTDTQYF
TRBJ2-1 | TRBV27 | - | TRBD2 | TGTGCCAGCAACCAATGGGGCGGGGGGTCCTTAAATGAGCAGTTCTTC | CASNQWGGGSLNEQFF
TRBJ1-5 | TRBV19 | - | TRBD1 | TGTGCCAGTAGTATTGACAGGGGAACGGGTCAGCCCCAGCATTTT | CASSIDRGTGQPQHF
TRBJ2-1 | TRBV27 | - | - | TGTGCCATCCCGGGAGGACAGAGGAATGAGCAGTTCTTC | CAIPGGQRNEQFF
TRBJ1-6 | TRBV7-2 | once | - | TGTGCCAGCAGCTTAGGGGGGGTTCAAGAGAATTCACCCCTCCACTTT | CASSLGGVQENSPLHF
TRBJ1-3 | TRBV18 | - | TRBD1 | TGTGCCAGCTCCACAGGGGATGGAAACACCATATATTTT | CASSTGDGNTIYF
TRBJ1-6 | TRBV4-1 | few | - | TGCGCCAGCAGCCGCGGTTCTAGCTCCTATAATTCACCCCTCCACTTT | CASSRGSSSYNSPLHF
TRBJ1-5 | TRBV28 | once | TRBD1 | TGTGCCAGCAGGGACAGGGAGAGCAATCAGCCCCAGCATTTT | CASRDRESNQPQHF
TRBJ2-1 | TRBV4-2 | few | TRBD1 | TGTGCCAGCAGCTTAGATGGCTGGTGGACAGGGGGCATCAATGAGCAGTTCTTC | CASSLDGWWTGGINEQFF
TRBJ2-5 | TRBV11-2 | - | - | TGTGCCAGCAGCATTCCGGGACTGCAGACCCAGTACTTC | CASSIPGLQTQYF
TRBJ1-2 | TRBV6-4 | - | - | TGTGCCAGCATGGGGGGGCGCTTGGGCTATGGCTACACCTTC | CASMGGRLGYGYTF
TRBJ1-1 | TRBV7-9 | - | - | TGTGCCAGCAGCTTCGTCCACGGTTGGTCTGAGGACACTGAAGCTTTCTTT | CASSFVHGWSEDTEAFF
TRBJ1-5 | TRBV10-3 | - | TRBD1 | TGTGCCAGCAGACGAAGACAGGGAAGAGGCAATCAGCCCCAGCATTTT | CASRRRQGRGNQPQHF
TRBJ1-2 | TRBV7-8 | few | - | TGTGCCAGCAGTTTATTGAGGTCTGGCTACACCTTC | CASSLLRSGYTF
TRBJ2-7 | TRBV4-3 | - | TRBD1 | TGCGCCAGCAGCCTTCGACTGACAGGGGACCACGAGCAGTACTTC | CASSLRLTGDHEQYF
TRBJ2-3 | TRBV7-9 | once | TRBD2 | TGTGCCAGCAGCTTCGGACTAGCAGGTGGCACAGATACGCAGTATTTT | CASSFGLAGGTDTQYF
TRBJ2-7 | TRBV5-4 | - | TRBD1 | TGTGCCAGCAGCTTTGGATTATACCGGGACAGCTACGAGCAGTACTTC | CASSFGLYRDSYEQYF
TRBJ2-3 | TRBV7-9 | - | TRBD2 | TGTGCCAGCAGCTTAGCGAGGGCTAGCGGGGAAGGGGATACGCAGTATTTT | CASSLARASGEGDTQYF
TRBJ2-5 | TRBV19 | few | - | TGTGCCAGTAGTTCCCCCCGACAGTCTCAAGAGACCCAGTACTTC | CASSSPRQSQETQYF
TRBJ1-2 | TRBV10-3 | - | - | TGTGCCACCCAAAGGGGCCATGGCTACACCTTC | CATQRGHGYTF
TRBJ2-5 | TRBV2 | - | TRBD2 | TGTGCCAGCAGGGTTAGCGGGGCTTCCCAAGAGACCCAGTACTTC | CASRVSGASQETQYF
TRBJ2-7 | TRBV27 | - | TRBD1 | TGTGCCAGCAGCCGGACAGGGGTAAGGGAGCAGTACTTC | CASSRTGVREQYF
TRBJ2-7 | TRBV4-1 | - | TRBD2 | TGCGCCAGCAGCCAAGTAGCGGGGGGGCGTGACGAGCAGTACTTC | CASSQVAGGRDEQYF
TRBJ1-2 | TRBV28 | - | - | TGTGCCAGCAGCCCGTGGACAGACTATGGCTACACCTTC | CASSPWTDYGYTF
TRBJ1-2 | TRBV28 | - | TRBD1 | TGTGCCAGCAGTTCCGGGACAGAATATGGCTACACCTTC | CASSSGTEYGYTF
TRBJ2-2 | TRBV4-1 | - | TRBD2 | TGCGCCAGCAGACCGGGACTAGAAGCACCGAACACCGGGGAGCTGTTTTTT | CASRPGLEAPNTGELFF
TRBJ2-5 | TRBV5-4 | - | TRBD2 | TGTGCCAGCACCGAATATAGCGGGGCCCAAGAGACCCAGTACTTC | CASTEYSGAQETQYF
TRBJ2-1 | TRBV11-2 | - | TRBD2 | TGTGCCAGCAGCTCCCATCTTGCGGGGGGGAGCTCCTACAATGAGCAGTTCTTC | CASSSHLAGGSSYNEQFF
TRBJ2-5 | TRBV30 | - | - | TGTGCCTGGAGTGTAGGGAAAGGGGGAGAGACCCAGTACTTC | CAWSVGKGGETQYF
TRBJ2-3 | TRBV6-5 | - | TRBD1 | TGTGCCAGCAGTCAGACAGGGATTGTTGGTGATACGCAGTATTTT | CASSQTGIVGDTQYF
TRBJ2-2 | TRBV19 | - | - | TGTGCCAGTAAGGAGGCGAACACCGGGGAGCTGTTTTTT | CASKEANTGELFF
TRBJ1-6 | TRBV6-6 | - | TRBD1 | TGTGCCAGCAGCAGGACAGGGGAATATTCACCCCTCCACTTT | CASSRTGEYSPLHF
TRBJ2-1 | TRBV5-1 | - | - | TGCGCCAGCAGCTTGGCCGGTGGGCCAGGCCTTAACAATGAGCAGTTCTTC | CASSLAGGPGLNNEQFF
TRBJ2-7 | TRBV6-6 | few | - | TGTGCCAGCAGTTACGAGTTCTACGAGCAGTACTTC | CASSYEFYEQYF
TRBJ1-6 | TRBV11-1 | - | - | TGTGCCAGCGGCAACGGGGTCAGTTCACCCCTCCACTTT | CASGNGVSSPLHF
TRBJ1-3 | TRBV10-3 | - | - | TGTGCCATCAGTGTGGGGGCGTCGGGAAACACCATATATTTT | CAISVGASGNTIYF
TRBJ1-1 | TRBV7-2 | once | TRBD1 | TGTGCCAGCAGCGCGCCGGGACAGGGGGCGATTGGTGAAGCTTTCTTT | CASSAPGQGAIGEAFF
TRBJ2-5 | TRBV7-2 | once | TRBD1 | TGTGCCAGCAGCCGGACAGGAGAGGAGACCCAGTACTTC | CASSRTGEETQYF
TRBJ1-2 | TRBV6-5 | - | TRBD1 | TGTGCCAGCAGTTACTCGGGACAGGGGGGCTACACCTTC | CASSYSGQGGYTF
TRBJ1-4 | TRBV6-5 | few | - | TGTGCCAGCACCAGGCAGGGTGAAAAACTGTTTTTT | CASTRQGEKLFF
TRBJ1-4 | TRBV13 | - | TRBD1 | TGTGCCAGCGGCCCCGGACAGGACGCAACTAATGAAAAACTGTTTTTT | CASGPGQDATNEKLFF
TRBJ1-1 | TRBV18 | - | - | TGTGCCAGCTCACCATCGGGTCCCAGGGTTTTGAAAGCTTTCTTT | CASSPSGPRVLKAFF
TRBJ2-1 | TRBV7-3 | - | - | TGTGCCAGCAGCCTTGACAGGCACAATGAGCAGTTCTTC | CASSLDRHNEQFF
TRBJ2-3 | TRBV6-1 | - | - | TGTGCCAGCAGTTGGCTGTCTAGCACAGATACGCAGTATTTT | CASSWLSSTDTQYF